The clone carrying this T cell receptor beta chain was observed once. Original analysis: Nucleated cell counts were estimated from reference gene primer amplification. Assay: immunoSEQ multiplex PCR; the TCRdb copy retains only in-frame clones and omits some. V and J calls and clone size follow that table, whereas D and trimming were derived from the DNA. The profile shows about 64,000 clones, nearly 90% of them singletons. V was trimmed by 5 bases and J by 0 bases, leaving 13 bases between them. The germline V gene encodes CDR1 SGHNT and CDR2 YYREEE (reference sequence). The CDR3 has 15 amino acids. This sample was included in a study of blood T cell repertoires in COVID-19. Across the whole study: Material from acute and convalescent COVID-19 was sourced from the United States, Italy and Spain. The analysed material was cDNA or gDNA that came from T cells, B-cell-depleted T cells, or PBMCs.

The receptor was isolated from a man in his 70s with acute or convalescent COVID-19. Source material: peripheral blood. The V and J genes are TRBV5-4 and TRBJ2-3, with TRBD2 as a possible D gene (5 bases). CDR3 sequence reads: CASSRSVSSTDTQYF. The DNA for the CDR3 is TGTGCCAGCAGTCGTAGCGTTTCTAGCACAGATACGCAGTATTTT.